These 9 T cell receptor beta chains share one sample of origin, sequenced in a study of T cells in Graves' hyperthyroidism and ophthalmopathy. Researchers took RNA transcripts and amplified the TCR beta CDR3 regions from them. An initial round of RT-PCR targeting the TCR CDR3 relied on the HTBI primer set. One entry per CDR3 protein, called by TCRdb with MiXCR from the multiplex PCR reads. Among 300,000 to 400,000 distinct CDR3 sequences listed, under 20% were seen once. The sample comprised blood. These receptors were taken from a man aged 18-30 years with Graves' ophthalmopathy.

In its sample, this clonotype was seen many times. V and J are TRBV2 and TRBJ2-5; D gene ambiguous. Per germline, CDR1 SNHLY and CDR2 FYNNEI. The CDR3 has 14 amino acids. The germline V and J ends were trimmed by 1 base and 2 bases, with 8 bases remaining between them. CDR3 coding DNA: TGTGCCAGCAGTGAAGGATACGGTCAAGAGACCCAGTACTTC. Protein: CASSEGYGQETQYF.

This clonotype was picked up many times. The V and J genes are TRBV11-2 and TRBJ1-4; 12 bases match TRBD1. The trim removed 5 bases at V and 8 bases at J, leaving 3 bases unmatched. The V gene's germline CDR1 is SGHAT and CDR2 FQNNGV. The length of the CDR3 is 14 residues. CDR3 sequence (DNA): TGTGCCAGCAGCCCGGGACAGGGGGCCGAAAAACTGTTTTTT. It yields the protein CASSPGQGAEKLFF.

The CDR3 nucleotides read TGTGCCACCAGCCGAGCCCAATCCTACGAGCAGTACTTC. Protein product: CATSRAQSYEQYF. The V call is TRBV24-1, the J call TRBJ2-7; D not resolved. In germline, CDR1 is KGHDR, CDR2 SFDVKD. The V and J ends lost 7 bases and 1 base respectively, with 10 bases between them. The CDR3 length is 13 residues.

This clonotype came up many times. This chain links TRBV20-1 with TRBJ1-1; D gene unclear. The CDR3 sequence is 13 residues long. V lost 3 bases and J 4 bases, leaving 12 bases between the germline ends. Germline V CDR1 and CDR2: DFQATT, SNEGSKA (reference sequence). The DNA of the CDR3 is TGCAGTGCTAGTGGGTTGGTGGGCACTGAAGCTTTCTTT. This encodes CSASGLVGTEAFF.

This chain links TRBV6-1 with TRBJ2-7; TRBD2 might be the D (7 bases). This CDR3 spans 20 amino acids. The V end was cut by 0 bases, the J end by 2 bases, with 26 bases between. Germline V lookup: CDR1 MNHNS, CDR2 SASEGT. The CDR3 nucleotides are TGTGCCAGCAGTGAAGCGCTTCACTTCGGGGGGCGGGACAAGACCTACGAGCAGTACTTC. Translation: CASSEALHFGGRDKTYEQYF.

This clonotype occurred a few times. With a much larger clone just one base away, this may be a read error. This chain joins TRBV13 and TRBJ1-6, with D maybe TRBD1 (6 bases). Per the germline V gene, CDR1 is PRHDT and CDR2 is FYEKMQ (reference sequence). The CDR3 extends over 15 amino acids. DNA of the CDR3: TGTGCCAGCAGCTTGGGAGGGGGGAAACCTTCACCCCCCCACTTT. This gives the protein CASSLGGGKPSPPHF.

This clonotype has only a few counts. The chain is built from TRBV18 and TRBJ1-5, with 10 nucleotides matching TRBD1. The length of the CDR3 is 16 residues. The V gene's germline CDR1 is KGHSH and CDR2 LQKENI. The V segment lost 6 bases and the J segment 3 bases; nucleotides outside the gene matches: 8. The CDR3 region has the DNA TGTGCCAGCTCCCCAGGGACAGGGGTGAACAATCAGCCCCAGCATTTT. Amino acids: CASSPGTGVNNQPQHF.

Note on this clonotype: A much bigger clone sits one base away, suggesting this may be a read error. The V gene is TRBV12-3 or TRBV12-4, the J gene TRBJ1-1, with unresolved D. The CDR3 consists of 14 residues. Trimming removed 8 bases from V and 5 bases from J, with 18 bases in between. This CDR3 reads CASLPARRETEAFF. Here the CDR3 DNA reads TGTGCCAGCCTCCCCGCAAGGCGGGAGACTGAAGCTTTCTTT.

The sample holds many counts of this clonotype. This chain joins TRBV6-2 or TRBV6-3 and TRBJ2-1; 9 positions agree with TRBD2. The V and J ends lost 6 bases and 6 bases, in that order; junction bases with no gene match: 9. The CDR3 consists of 15 residues. In germline, CDR1 is MNHEY, CDR2 SVGEGT. The CDR3 spells CASSPGGGALNEQFF. CDR3 DNA: TGTGCCAGCAGCCCTGGCGGGGGGGCGCTCAATGAGCAGTTCTTC.